The clone carrying this TCR beta chain showed up just once. These data belong to a study of blood T cell repertoires in COVID-19. Study-level information: Donors in the United States, Italy and Spain gave samples during acute or convalescent COVID-19. T cells, B-cell-depleted T cells, or PBMCs provided the cDNA or gDNA that served as material.

Original processing notes: Amplification of reference gene primers provided the estimated nucleated cell counts. The protocol was immunoSEQ multiplex PCR, while the TCRdb copy is restricted to in-frame clones and leaves out a portion. The DNA was the basis for D and trimming; V, J and clone size are from that table. This repertoire shows 100,000 to 150,000 clones, 85% to 90% found once; its top ten account for approximately 8%. There are 13 residues in the CDR3. Germline loops: CDR1 SQVTM, CDR2 ANQGSEA. V lost 7 bases, J lost 0 bases, and 3 bases stayed unmatched. The TCR was taken from a man aged 45-65 years with acute or convalescent COVID-19. The material sequenced was peripheral blood. The chain joins TRBV29-1 to TRBJ2-1; TRBD2 agrees at 7 bases. In DNA, the CDR3 is TGCAGCGCGCGGACTAGCTCCTACAATGAGCAGTTCTTC. Amino acid sequence: CSARTSSYNEQFF.